Listed below are T cell receptor beta chains from one sample, sequenced in a study of blood T cell repertoires in COVID-19. The data were produced by immunoSEQ multiplex PCR, yet TCRdb's version contains in-frame clones alone and is incomplete. The sample lists approximately 100,000 clones; 75% to 90% were seen once. Sequencing was performed on peripheral blood. Receptor source: a human donor with acute or convalescent COVID-19. The donor label of this sample is uncertain. CDR3s include the opening cysteine and the closing phenylalanine or tryptophan. Fields, in order: J gene, clone size, V gene, D gene, CDR3 DNA, CDR3 protein. The D gene is left open where the match is weak. For some rows the clone size is stated as once, few or many, or as a class when expanded; others skip it.

j_gene: TRBJ2-1
abundance: NA
v_gene: TRBV30
d_gene: NA
CDR3nt: TGTGCCTGGGTCCTAGCGTCTAACAATGAGCAGTTCTTC
CDR3aa: CAWVLASNNEQFF

j_gene: TRBJ1-1
abundance: NA
v_gene: TRBV3-1/TRBV3-2
d_gene: NA
CDR3nt: TGTGCCAGCAGCCAAGAGCGGAAGTGGACAGTGAACACTGAAGCTTTCTTT
CDR3aa: CASSQERKWTVNTEAFF

j_gene: TRBJ1-2
abundance: NA
v_gene: TRBV7-2
d_gene: NA
CDR3nt: TGTGCCAGCAGCCCTACCGATGAAAACTATGGCTACACCTTC
CDR3aa: CASSPTDENYGYTF

j_gene: TRBJ1-6
abundance: few
v_gene: TRBV9
d_gene: NA
CDR3nt: TGTGCCAGCAGCGAGTGGGGGGAGCGTTCACCCCTCCACTTT
CDR3aa: CASSEWGERSPLHF

j_gene: TRBJ1-5
abundance: NA
v_gene: TRBV18
d_gene: NA
CDR3nt: TGTGCCAGCTCACCAGGTCAGGGTAATCAGCCCCAGCATTTT
CDR3aa: CASSPGQGNQPQHF

j_gene: TRBJ2-5
abundance: NA
v_gene: TRBV27
d_gene: TRBD1
CDR3nt: TGTGCCAGCAGTCCCTGGACAGGCCAAGAGACCCAGTACTTC
CDR3aa: CASSPWTGQETQYF

j_gene: TRBJ1-5
abundance: NA
v_gene: TRBV10-2
d_gene: NA
CDR3nt: TGCGCCAGCAGTGACAGGGGAAGGTTTCAGCCCCAGCATTTT
CDR3aa: CASSDRGRFQPQHF

j_gene: TRBJ1-5
abundance: NA
v_gene: TRBV7-2
d_gene: NA
CDR3nt: TGTGCCAGCAGCGCCCAGGACAATCAGCCCCAGCATTTT
CDR3aa: CASSAQDNQPQHF

j_gene: TRBJ2-5
abundance: NA
v_gene: TRBV7-2
d_gene: NA
CDR3nt: TGTGCCAGCAGCTTAGTGGAGGAGACCCAGTACTTC
CDR3aa: CASSLVEETQYF

j_gene: TRBJ1-2
abundance: once
v_gene: TRBV12-3/TRBV12-4
d_gene: NA
CDR3nt: TGTGCCAGCAGTCTCCAGGGTTCCTATGGCTACACCTTC
CDR3aa: CASSLQGSYGYTF

j_gene: TRBJ1-1
abundance: once
v_gene: TRBV5-4
d_gene: TRBD1
CDR3nt: TGTGCCAGCAGCTTGGGGCAGGGGGGCACTGAAGCTTTCTTT
CDR3aa: CASSLGQGGTEAFF

j_gene: TRBJ1-5
abundance: NA
v_gene: TRBV27
d_gene: NA
CDR3nt: TGTGCCAGCAGTTTACCCGGAGGCAATCAGCCCCAGCATTTT
CDR3aa: CASSLPGGNQPQHF

j_gene: TRBJ1-5
abundance: NA
v_gene: TRBV5-6
d_gene: NA
CDR3nt: TGTGCCAGCAGCTTGACAGAAAATAGCAATCAGCCCCAGCATTTT
CDR3aa: CASSLTENSNQPQHF

j_gene: TRBJ2-7
abundance: NA
v_gene: TRBV24-1
d_gene: TRBD2
CDR3nt: TGTGCCACCAGTGCAACTAGCGGGACCCGCGAGCAGTACTTC
CDR3aa: CATSATSGTREQYF

j_gene: TRBJ1-1
abundance: NA
v_gene: TRBV5-4
d_gene: NA
CDR3nt: TGTGCCAGCAGCTATCGGGGATTCGCTGAAGCTTTCTTT
CDR3aa: CASSYRGFAEAFF

j_gene: TRBJ2-6
abundance: NA
v_gene: TRBV5-8
d_gene: NA
CDR3nt: TGTGCCAGCAGCGACTTGCCTAGGAGCTCTGGGGCCAACGTCCTGACTTTC
CDR3aa: CASSDLPRSSGANVLTF